This entry features one T cell receptor (beta chain) sequence. V was pared by 1 base and J by 5 bases, with 8 bases between. The CDR3 has 13 residues. The germline gives CDR1 MGHRA, CDR2 YSYEKL. 13 Jbeta primers and 60 Vbeta primers were used for the PCR. The data were produced by immunoSEQ multiplex PCR, yet TCRdb's version contains in-frame clones alone and is incomplete. The sample includes 180,000 or so clones, nearly 80% of them seen just once. These data belong to a study of cytomegalovirus exposure and HLA in healthy donors. The chain joins TRBV4-1 to TRBJ2-5, with D unresolved. Sequencing was carried out using PBMCs. This receptor was obtained from a man aged 50 to 59 in good health and CMV-seropositive. The CDR3 protein is CASSQVASETQYF. As DNA, the CDR3 is TGCGCCAGCAGCCAAGTCGCGTCCGAGACCCAGTACTTC.